Below are 22 T cell receptor beta chains sequenced from a single sample in a study of identical twins. TCRdb processed the 5' RACE reads anew with MiXCR; each CDR3 protein has one entry. The data hold some 900,000 distinct CDR3 sequences, with more than 9% observed a single time. These same records also appear under a second study, on yellow fever vaccine responses in identical twins.

Sequenced material: PBMCs. The receptors shown here come from a woman aged 18-29 years in good health.

This rearrangement joins TRBV4-2 to TRBJ2-3; 10 bases are a match to TRBD2. This CDR3 region has 19 residues. Looked up from germline, CDR1 is LGHNA and CDR2 is YNFKEQ. V lost 0 bases and J lost 5; bases outside the gene matches: 14. DNA for the CDR3: TGTGCCAGCAGCCAAGATTGGGCTAGCGGGGGCCCGAGCCGAGATACGCAGTATTTT. Translation: CASSQDWASGGPSRDTQYF.

This clonotype was observed a few times. V is TRBV7-2 and J is TRBJ2-7, with D tentatively TRBD1 (5 bases). V lost 7 bases and J 9 bases, leaving 19 bases between the germline ends. In germline, CDR1 is SGHTA, CDR2 FQGNSA. The CDR3 is 13 residues long. The CDR3 bases are TGTGCCAGCACCCTCGACAGCCCCACCGTGCAGTACTTC. Protein product: CASTLDSPTVQYF.

This clonotype was observed once. The genes are TRBV18 and TRBJ2-1; maybe TRBD2 (7 bases). This CDR3 is 15 amino acids long. Germline CDR1 is KGHSH and CDR2 is LQKENI. Trimming pared 0 bases from V and 7 bases from J, leaving 13 bases between. This chain's CDR3 is CASSPPGGGPNEQFF. DNA for the CDR3: TGTGCCAGCTCACCACCGGGAGGGGGTCCAAATGAGCAGTTCTTC.

This clonotype was found many times. The gene calls are TRBV10-1 and TRBJ2-7; the D gene could be TRBD1 or TRBD2 (7 bases each). CDR3 size: 13 residues. CDR1 and CDR2 (germline): WNHNN, SYGVQD (reference sequence). Trimming left V 4 bases short and J 9 bases short, with 16 bases between. The CDR3 here is CASSGQGGGPQYF. CDR3 nucleotides: TGCGCCAGCAGTGGCCAGGGGGGAGGGCCGCAGTACTTC.

The chain has TRBV10-3 and TRBJ2-5; D remains ambiguous. The CDR3 is 12 amino acids. Trimming took 4 bases from V and 11 from J, leaving 14 bases between them. CDR1 and CDR2 (germline): ENHRY, SYGVKD. DNA for the CDR3: TGTGCCATCAGTGTCCCGGACGGAAATCAGTACTTC. This sequence encodes CAISVPDGNQYF.

This clonotype was detected a few times. The chain links TRBV28 to TRBJ2-3; D possibly corresponds to TRBD1 (5 bases). Germline CDR1 is MDHEN and CDR2 is SYDVKM. The CDR3 contains 16 residues. V lost 3 bases to trimming and J lost 0 bases, with 13 bases between them. The CDR3 DNA sequence: TGTGCCAGCAGTTTTAGCAGGGTCACTAGCACAGATACGCAGTATTTT. It specifies CASSFSRVTSTDTQYF. Supplemented by reference TRBV28 and TRBJ2-3, the full variable domain reads DVKVTQSSRYLVKRTGEKVFLECVQDMDHENMFWYRQDPGLGLRLIYFSYDVKMKEKGDIPEGYSVSREKKERFSLILESASTNQTSMYLCASSFSRVTSTDTQYFGPGTRLTVL.

The chain has TRBV3-1 and TRBJ1-1, with TRBD1 identical over 8 bases. The CDR3 runs 16 residues. Trimming removed 3 bases from V and 1 base from J; junction bases left unmatched: 7. Germline CDR1 and CDR2: LGHDT and YNNKEL (reference sequence). CDR3 sequence (DNA): TGTGCCAGCAGCCATGCCCCCGGGACAGGGAACACTGAAGCTTTCTTT. This codes for CASSHAPGTGNTEAFF.

This clonotype was seen a few times. The chain links TRBV14 to TRBJ2-3; D may match TRBD1 or TRBD2 (5 bases each). Germline V gene lookup returns CDR1 SGHDN and CDR2 FVKESK. The CDR3 length is 14 residues. The germline V and J ends were trimmed by 0 bases and 6 bases, with 10 bases remaining between them. The CDR3 region has the DNA TGTGCCAGCAGCCAAGAAGCTTGGGGGGATACGCAGTATTTT. Translating it yields CASSQEAWGDTQYF.

The chain joins TRBV3-1 to TRBJ2-3; D is tentatively TRBD1 or TRBD2 (6 bases each). Germline V lookup: CDR1 LGHDT, CDR2 YNNKEL (reference sequence). Trimming took off 5 bases at V and 5 bases at J, with 20 bases between the two ends. The CDR3 runs to 16 residues. The CDR3 DNA is TGTGCCAGCAGCGGGGGGTTGTTACAGGGTGAAGATACGCAGTATTTT. Translating gives CASSGGLLQGEDTQYF.

The chain combines TRBV5-5 with TRBJ2-7, with D maybe TRBD2 (6 bases). Between the trimmed V and J ends, which lost 0 bases and 2 bases, there was a span of 9 bases. From germline, CDR1 is SGHKS and CDR2 YYEKEE (reference sequence). The CDR3 extends over 14 amino acids. This CDR3 reads CASSLARDTYEQYV. CDR3 nucleotide sequence: TGTGCCAGCAGCTTGGCGCGGGATACCTACGAGCAGTACGTC.

This clonotype was found a few times. The chain joins TRBV3-2 to TRBJ2-1; the D call of TRBD2 is as the table states it, not checked on the DNA. TRBV3-2 is a pseudogene locus. This CDR3 has 21 amino acids. The CDR3 reads CASSQGKGRGLAELPYNEQFF. The CDR3, as DNA: TGTGCCAGCAGCCAAGGCAAAGGGAGGGGACTAGCGGAGCTTCCCTACAATGAGCAGTTCTTC.

The chain carries TRBV12-3 or TRBV12-4 and TRBJ2-7; no definite D call. V shed 5 bases and J shed 0 bases, with 11 bases lying between them. This CDR3 comprises 14 residues. The CDR3 reads CASSRTMGSYEQYF. CDR3 DNA sequence: TGTGCCAGCAGTCGGACCATGGGCTCCTACGAGCAGTACTTC.

The chain employs TRBV11-2 and TRBJ2-2, with 11 bases lining up with TRBD2. The germline V gene has CDR1 SGHAT and CDR2 FQNNGV. Losses at the gene ends were 4 bases for V and 0 bases for J; bases not matched to a gene: 10. CDR3 length equals 19 residues. The CDR3 protein is CASSSGSPGLAANTGELFF. CDR3 DNA: TGTGCCAGCAGCTCTGGATCTCCGGGACTAGCGGCGAACACCGGGGAGCTGTTTTTT. The variable domain in full, completed from reference TRBV11-2 and TRBJ2-2, reads EAGVAQSPRYKIIEKRQSVAFWCNPISGHATLYWYQQILGQGPKLLIQFQNNGVVDDSQLPKDRFSAERLKGVDSTLKIQPAKLEDSAVYLCASSSGSPGLAANTGELFFGEGSRLTVL.

In its sample, this clonotype was seen a few times. The chain combines TRBV7-9 with TRBJ2-5, with 10 bases aligning to TRBD1. This CDR3 spans 15 amino acids. In germline, CDR1 is SEHNR, CDR2 FQNEAQ (reference sequence). V trimming: 5 bases; J trimming: 5 bases; junction bases outside the gene matches: 8. The CDR3 protein is CASSPGQGFRETQYF. The CDR3 coding sequence is TGTGCCAGCAGCCCGGGACAGGGGTTTAGGGAGACCCAGTACTTC.

This chain joins TRBV27 and TRBJ2-7; 7 nucleotides match TRBD2. The CDR3 loop spans 14 amino acids. Per the germline V gene, CDR1 is MNHEY and CDR2 is SMNVEV (reference sequence). Trimming took 6 bases from V and 2 from J; bases not matched to a gene: 7. CDR3 sequence reads: CASSQREATYEQYF. Written as DNA, the CDR3 is TGTGCCAGCAGCCAACGGGAGGCCACCTACGAGCAGTACTTC.

This clonotype was seen only a few times. The rearrangement joins TRBV6-2 or TRBV6-3 to TRBJ2-3, with D possibly matching TRBD1 (5 bases). With 6 bases removed from V and 3 bases from J, the gap between germline ends came to 13 bases. The CDR3 has 14 residues. The germline CDR1 and CDR2 sequences are MNHEY and SVGEGT. The CDR3 nucleotides read TGTGCCAGCAGGGTGACAGAGCTGACAGATACGCAGTATTTT. Amino acid sequence: CASRVTELTDTQYF.

This clonotype occurred a few times. The chain uses TRBV24-1 and TRBJ2-1; possible D gene TRBD2, 5 bases. Trimming took off 4 bases at V and 7 bases at J, with 7 bases between the two ends. In germline, CDR1 is KGHDR, CDR2 SFDVKD. This CDR3 region has 12 residues. The CDR3, as DNA: TGTGCCACCAGTGACCCGGGGAATGAGCAGTTCTTC. Amino acids: CATSDPGNEQFF.

The sample holds a few counts of this clonotype. The genes are TRBV7-8 and TRBJ2-1; D is perhaps TRBD2 (6 bases). The germline V and J ends were trimmed by 5 bases and 3 bases, with 14 bases remaining between them. Germline CDR1 is SGHVS and CDR2 is FQNEAQ. The CDR3 spans 15 residues. Here the CDR3 DNA reads TGTGCCAGCAGCGCGACTAGATTTGGCTACAATGAGCAGTTCTTC. Amino acid sequence: CASSATRFGYNEQFF.

The gene calls are TRBV6-1 and TRBJ1-1; tentative D call: TRBD1 (6 bases). Trimming pared 8 bases from V and 6 bases from J, leaving 16 bases between. In germline, CDR1 is MNHNS, CDR2 SASEGT. The CDR3 is 13 amino acids. This CDR3 is CASRGRGEPEAFF. Here the CDR3 DNA reads TGTGCCAGCCGGGGCAGGGGAGAACCTGAAGCTTTCTTT.

This clonotype was picked up many times. This chain joins TRBV20-1 and TRBJ2-7; tentatively, D is TRBD2 (5 bases). In germline, CDR1 is DFQATT, CDR2 SNEGSKA (reference sequence). V lost 0 bases to trimming and J lost 0 bases, with 9 bases between them. There are 14 residues in the CDR3. CDR3 in amino acids: CSARELGGSYEQYV. The CDR3 region has the DNA TGCAGTGCTAGAGAGCTAGGAGGCTCCTACGAGCAGTACGTC.

The chain carries TRBV12-3 or TRBV12-4 and TRBJ2-5; D possibly corresponds to TRBD1 (5 bases). This CDR3 comprises 14 residues. Trimming shortened V by 3 bases and J by 7 bases, and 15 bases separated the two germline ends. The CDR3 bases are TGTGCCAGCAGTTTCGGCAGGGTTCAACTGACCCAGTACTTC. Translating it yields CASSFGRVQLTQYF.

CDR3 nucleotide sequence: TGTGCCATCAGTGTTGCAGATTCTAGCGAGCAGTACTTC. This codes for CAISVADSSEQYF. The gene calls are TRBV10-3 and TRBJ2-7, with D hard to call. CDR1 and CDR2 (germline): ENHRY, SYGVKD. The CDR3 is made up of 13 amino acids. With 4 bases removed from V and 6 bases from J, the gap between germline ends came to 13 bases.